This TCR beta chain was retrieved from a study of CD8 T cells in Susac syndrome. Regarding the study as a whole: The study's TCR sequencing and HLA analysis covered a relatively small number of individuals, and the study acknowledged this.

TCR beta sequences were obtained from blood CD8+ and CD4+ T cells. TEMRA cells were FACS-enriched, while CD8+ and CD4+ T cells were negatively isolated. About this clonotype itself: The antigen remains undetermined.

With 4 bases removed from V and 5 bases from J, the gap between germline ends came to 11 bases. Per the germline V gene, CDR1 is KGHDR and CDR2 is SFDVKD. The CDR3 loop spans 14 amino acids. RNA amounts of roughly 0.45 to 1 ug underwent reverse transcription with random hexamers. It was immunoSEQ multiplex PCR that amplified TCR beta CDR3 across 54 Vbeta and 13 Jbeta. TCRdb independently ran MiXCR on the immunoSEQ multiplex PCR reads; one entry per CDR3 protein. The sample has some 300,000 distinct CDR3 sequences; 65% to 90% are singletons. This receptor was taken from a human donor with multiple sclerosis. This chain links TRBV24-1 with TRBJ1-5, with D perhaps TRBD1 (6 bases). Sequencing was carried out using CD8+ T cells from PBMCs. CDR3 coding DNA: TGTGCCACCAGTGAAGGGGGGGCCCATCAGCCCCAGCATTTT. This translates into CATSEGGAHQPQHF.